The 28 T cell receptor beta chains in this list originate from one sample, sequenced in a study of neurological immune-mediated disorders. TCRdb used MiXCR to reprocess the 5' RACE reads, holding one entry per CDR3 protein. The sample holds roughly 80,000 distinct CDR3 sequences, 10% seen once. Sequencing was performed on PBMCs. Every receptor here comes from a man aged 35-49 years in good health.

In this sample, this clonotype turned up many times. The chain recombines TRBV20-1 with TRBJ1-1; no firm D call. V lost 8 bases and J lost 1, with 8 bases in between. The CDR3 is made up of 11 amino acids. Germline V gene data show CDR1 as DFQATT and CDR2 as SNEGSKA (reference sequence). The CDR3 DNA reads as TGCAGTACCCCCAGGAACACTGAAGCTTTCTTT. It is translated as CSTPRNTEAFF.

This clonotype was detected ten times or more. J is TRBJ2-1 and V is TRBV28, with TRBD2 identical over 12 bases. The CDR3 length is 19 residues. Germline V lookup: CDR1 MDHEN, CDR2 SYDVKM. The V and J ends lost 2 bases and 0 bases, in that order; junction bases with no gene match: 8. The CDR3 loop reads CASSLTLLAGGSSYNEQFF. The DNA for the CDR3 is TGTGCCAGCAGTTTAACGTTACTAGCGGGGGGAAGCTCCTACAATGAGCAGTTCTTC.

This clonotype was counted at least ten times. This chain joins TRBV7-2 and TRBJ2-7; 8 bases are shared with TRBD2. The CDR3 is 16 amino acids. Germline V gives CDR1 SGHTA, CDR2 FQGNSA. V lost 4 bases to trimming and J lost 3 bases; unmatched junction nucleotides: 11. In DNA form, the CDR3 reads TGTGCCAGCAGCTGGACCCCTAGCGGGCCTAACTACGAGCAGTACTTC. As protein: CASSWTPSGPNYEQYF.

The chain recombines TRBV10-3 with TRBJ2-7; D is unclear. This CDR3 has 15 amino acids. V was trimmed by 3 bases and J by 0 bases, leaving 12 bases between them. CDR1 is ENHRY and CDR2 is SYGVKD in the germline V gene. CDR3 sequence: CAISDRTTSSYEQYF. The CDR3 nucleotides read TGTGCCATCAGTGACCGTACAACGAGCTCCTACGAGCAGTACTTC.

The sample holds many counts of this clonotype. CDR3 amino acids: CASSYSEGRLPTKQYF. In DNA form, the CDR3 reads TGTGCCAGCAGTTACTCGGAGGGACGGCTTCCTACGAAGCAGTACTTC. This rearrangement joins TRBV6-5 to TRBJ2-7, with D possibly matching TRBD2 (6 bases). The CDR3 totals 16 residues. Germline V gene data show CDR1 as MNHEY and CDR2 as SVGAGI. Trimming stripped 0 bases from V and 8 bases from J, with 20 bases between.

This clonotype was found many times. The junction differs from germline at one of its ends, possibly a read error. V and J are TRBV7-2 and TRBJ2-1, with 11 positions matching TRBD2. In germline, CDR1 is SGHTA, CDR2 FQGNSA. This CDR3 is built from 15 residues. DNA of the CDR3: TGTGCCAGCAGCGTAGCGGGAGGGCCTTACAATGAGCAGTTCTTC. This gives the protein CASSVAGGPYNEQFF.

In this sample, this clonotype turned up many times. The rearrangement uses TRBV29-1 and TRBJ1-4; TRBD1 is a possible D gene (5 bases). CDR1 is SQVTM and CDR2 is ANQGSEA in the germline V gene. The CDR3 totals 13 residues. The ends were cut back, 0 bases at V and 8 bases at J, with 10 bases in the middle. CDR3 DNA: TGCAGCGTTGAAGAGGAGTGGGGCGAAAAACTGTTTTTT. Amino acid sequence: CSVEEEWGEKLFF.

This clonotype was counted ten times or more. CDR3 in DNA: TGCAGTGCATTGCTAGCGGGGGGGCCGAAAGATACGCAGTATTTT. It encodes CSALLAGGPKDTQYF. The rearrangement joins TRBV20-1 to TRBJ2-3, with TRBD2 identical over 12 bases. Germline assignment: CDR1 DFQATT and CDR2 SNEGSKA (reference sequence). The CDR3 covers 15 residues. J was trimmed by 5 bases and V by 6 bases; bases with no gene match: 9.

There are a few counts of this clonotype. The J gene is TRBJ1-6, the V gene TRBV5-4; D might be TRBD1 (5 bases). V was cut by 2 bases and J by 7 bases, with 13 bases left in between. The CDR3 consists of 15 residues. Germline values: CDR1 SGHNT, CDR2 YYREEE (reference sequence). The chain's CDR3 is CASSFTGTLNSPLHF. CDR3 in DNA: TGTGCCAGCAGCTTCACCGGGACCCTAAATTCACCCCTCCACTTT.

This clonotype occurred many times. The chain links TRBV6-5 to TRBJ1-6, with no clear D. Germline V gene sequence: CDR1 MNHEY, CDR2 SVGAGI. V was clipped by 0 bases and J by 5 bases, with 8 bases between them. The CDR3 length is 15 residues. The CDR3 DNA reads TGTGCCAGCAGTTACTCGGGCCATAATAATTCACCCCTCCACTTT. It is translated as CASSYSGHNNSPLHF.

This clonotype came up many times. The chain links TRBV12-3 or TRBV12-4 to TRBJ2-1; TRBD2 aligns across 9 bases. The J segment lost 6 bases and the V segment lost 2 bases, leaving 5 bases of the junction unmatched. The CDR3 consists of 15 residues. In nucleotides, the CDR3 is TGTGCCAGCAGTTTAAGCGGGGGGCCTCCCAATGAGCAGTTCTTC. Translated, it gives CASSLSGGPPNEQFF.

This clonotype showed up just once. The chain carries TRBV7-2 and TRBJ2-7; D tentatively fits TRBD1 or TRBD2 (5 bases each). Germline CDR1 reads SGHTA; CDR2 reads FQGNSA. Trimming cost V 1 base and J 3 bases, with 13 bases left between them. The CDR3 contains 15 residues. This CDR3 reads CASSLDWGFNYEQYF. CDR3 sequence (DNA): TGTGCCAGCAGCTTAGATTGGGGGTTTAACTACGAGCAGTACTTC.

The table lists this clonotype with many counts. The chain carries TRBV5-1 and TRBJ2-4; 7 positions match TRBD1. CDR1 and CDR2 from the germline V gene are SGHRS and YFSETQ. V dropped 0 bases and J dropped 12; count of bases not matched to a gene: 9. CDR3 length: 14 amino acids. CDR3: CASSLGDSDRPQYF. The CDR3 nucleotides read TGCGCCAGCAGCTTGGGGGACAGCGACAGACCTCAGTACTTC.

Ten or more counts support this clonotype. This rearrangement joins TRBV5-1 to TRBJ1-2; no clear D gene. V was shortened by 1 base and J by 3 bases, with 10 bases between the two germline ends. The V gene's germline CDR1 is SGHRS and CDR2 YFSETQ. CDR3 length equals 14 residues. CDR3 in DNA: TGCGCCAGCAGCTTGTTTGGGCAGGACTATGGCTACACCTTC. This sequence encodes CASSLFGQDYGYTF.

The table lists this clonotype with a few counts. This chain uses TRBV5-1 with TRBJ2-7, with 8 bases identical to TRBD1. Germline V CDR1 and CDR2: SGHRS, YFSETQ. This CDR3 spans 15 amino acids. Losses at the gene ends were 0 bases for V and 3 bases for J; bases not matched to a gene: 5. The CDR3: CASSLEGQVHYEQYF. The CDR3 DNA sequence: TGCGCCAGCAGCTTGGAGGGACAGGTTCACTACGAGCAGTACTTC.

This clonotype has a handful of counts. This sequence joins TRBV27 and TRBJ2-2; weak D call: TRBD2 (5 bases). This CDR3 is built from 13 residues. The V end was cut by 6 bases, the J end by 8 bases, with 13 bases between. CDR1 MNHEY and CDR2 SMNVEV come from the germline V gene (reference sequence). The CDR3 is CASRLRASGELFF. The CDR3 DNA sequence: TGTGCCAGCAGATTGAGGGCGTCGGGGGAGCTGTTTTTT.

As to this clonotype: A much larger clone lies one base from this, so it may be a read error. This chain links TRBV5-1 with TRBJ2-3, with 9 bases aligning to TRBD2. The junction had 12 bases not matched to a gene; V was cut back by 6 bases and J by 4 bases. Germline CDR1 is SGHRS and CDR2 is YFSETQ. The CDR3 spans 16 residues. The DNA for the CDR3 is TGCGCCAGCATCCCCCAGCGGGGCGGGGGGGCAGATACGCAGTATTTT. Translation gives CASIPQRGGGADTQYF.

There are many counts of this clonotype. The CDR3 here is CASSPWGAYEQYF. The DNA for the CDR3 is TGTGCCAGCAGCCCATGGGGAGCCTACGAGCAGTACTTC. The rearrangement links TRBV7-9 to TRBJ2-7; D might be TRBD2 (5 bases). CDR1 SEHNR and CDR2 FQNEAQ come from the germline V gene (reference sequence). Trimming pared 5 bases from V and 2 bases from J, leaving 10 bases between. The CDR3 consists of 13 residues.

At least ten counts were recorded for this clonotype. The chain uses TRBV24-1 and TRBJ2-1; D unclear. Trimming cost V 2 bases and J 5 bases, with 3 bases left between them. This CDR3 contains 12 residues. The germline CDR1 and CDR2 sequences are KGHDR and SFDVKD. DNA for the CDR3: TGTGCCACCAGTGATTATGACAATGAGCAGTTCTTC. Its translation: CATSDYDNEQFF.

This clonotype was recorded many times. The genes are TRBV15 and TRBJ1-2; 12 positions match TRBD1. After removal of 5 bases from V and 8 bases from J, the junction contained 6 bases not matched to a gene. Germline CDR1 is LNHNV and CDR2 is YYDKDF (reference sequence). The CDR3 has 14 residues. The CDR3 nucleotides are TGTGCCACCAGCCCGGGACAGGGGGCGGAAGGCTACACCTTC. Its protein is CATSPGQGAEGYTF.

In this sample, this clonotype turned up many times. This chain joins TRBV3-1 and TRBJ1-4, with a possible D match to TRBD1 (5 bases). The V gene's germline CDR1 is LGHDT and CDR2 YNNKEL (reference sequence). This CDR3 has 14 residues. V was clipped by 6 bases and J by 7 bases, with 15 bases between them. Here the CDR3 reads CASSDPGLSEKLFF. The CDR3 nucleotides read TGTGCCAGCAGTGATCCAGGGCTCAGTGAAAAACTGTTTTTT.

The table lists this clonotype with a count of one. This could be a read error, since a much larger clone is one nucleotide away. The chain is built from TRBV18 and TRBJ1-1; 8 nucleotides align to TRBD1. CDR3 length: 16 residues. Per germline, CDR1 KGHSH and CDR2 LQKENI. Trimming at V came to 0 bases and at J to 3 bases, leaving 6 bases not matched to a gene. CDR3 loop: CASSPPNLDRDTEAFF. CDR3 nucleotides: TGTGCCAGCTCACCACCTAACCTGGACAGGGACACTGAAGCTTTCTTT. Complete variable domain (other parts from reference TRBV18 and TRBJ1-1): NAGVMQNPRHLVRRRGQEARLRCSPMKGHSHVYWYRQLPEEGLKFMVYLQKENIIDESGMPKERFSAEFPKEGPSILRIQQVVRGDSAAYFCASSPPNLDRDTEAFFGQGTRLTVV.

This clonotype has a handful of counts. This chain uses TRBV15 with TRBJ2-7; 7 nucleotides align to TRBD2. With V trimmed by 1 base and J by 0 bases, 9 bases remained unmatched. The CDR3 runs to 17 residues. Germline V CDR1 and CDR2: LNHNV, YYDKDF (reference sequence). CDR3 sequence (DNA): TGTGCCACCAGCAGAGTGCCTAGCGGCTTACTCTCCTACGAGCAGTACTTC. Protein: CATSRVPSGLLSYEQYF.

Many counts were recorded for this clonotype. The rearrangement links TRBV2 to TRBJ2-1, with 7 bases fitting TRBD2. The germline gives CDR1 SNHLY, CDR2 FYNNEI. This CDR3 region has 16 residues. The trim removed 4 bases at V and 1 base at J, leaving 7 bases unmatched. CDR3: CASSVRLAESYNEQFF. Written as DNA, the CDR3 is TGTGCCAGCAGTGTCCGGCTAGCGGAGTCCTACAATGAGCAGTTCTTC. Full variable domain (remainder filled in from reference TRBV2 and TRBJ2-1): EPEVTQTPSHQVTQMGQEVILRCVPISNHLYFYWYRQILGQKVEFLVSFYNNEISEKSEIFDDQFSVERPDGSNFTLKIRSTKLEDSAMYFCASSVRLAESYNEQFFGPGTRLTVL.

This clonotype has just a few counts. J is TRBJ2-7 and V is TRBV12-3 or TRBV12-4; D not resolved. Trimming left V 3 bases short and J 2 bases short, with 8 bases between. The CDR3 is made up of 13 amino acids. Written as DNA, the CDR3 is TGTGCCAGCAGTTTCGGGCAGCCCTACGAGCAGTACTTC. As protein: CASSFGQPYEQYF.

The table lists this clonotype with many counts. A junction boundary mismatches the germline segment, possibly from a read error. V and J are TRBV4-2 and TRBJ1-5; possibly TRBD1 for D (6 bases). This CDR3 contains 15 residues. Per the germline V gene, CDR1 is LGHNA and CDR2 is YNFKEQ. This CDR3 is CASGQVWDIDQPQHF. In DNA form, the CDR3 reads TGTGCCAGCGGCCAAGTTTGGGACATCGACCAGCCCCAGCATTTT.

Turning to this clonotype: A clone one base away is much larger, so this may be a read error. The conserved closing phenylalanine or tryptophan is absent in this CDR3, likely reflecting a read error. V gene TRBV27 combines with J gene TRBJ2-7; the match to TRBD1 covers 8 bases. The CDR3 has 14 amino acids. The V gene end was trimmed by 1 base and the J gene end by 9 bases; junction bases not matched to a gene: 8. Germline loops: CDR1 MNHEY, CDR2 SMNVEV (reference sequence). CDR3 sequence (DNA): TGTGCCAGCAGTTTATTAAGAGACAGGGGCGCGCAGTACATC. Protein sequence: CASSLLRDRGAQYI.

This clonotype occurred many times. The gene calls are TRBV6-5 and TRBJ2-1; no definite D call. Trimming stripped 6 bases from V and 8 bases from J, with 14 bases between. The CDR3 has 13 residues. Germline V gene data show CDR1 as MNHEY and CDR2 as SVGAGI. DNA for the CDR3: TGTGCCAGCAGCCCCGGACGGGTAGATGAGCAGTTCTTC. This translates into CASSPGRVDEQFF.